A selection of T cell receptor beta chains follows, all from one sample in a study of blood T cell repertoires in COVID-19. Using immunoSEQ multiplex PCR, the repertoire was profiled, and TCRdb retains in-frame clones only, with some absent. The sample has 250,000 to 300,000 clones; about nine tenths are singletons. The sample consisted of PBMCs or T cells enriched from blood (not recorded which). These receptors were taken from a human donor in a cohort exposed to, infected with or recovered from COVID-19 (not recorded which). The donor label of this sample is uncertain. Both conserved end residues are part of each CDR3. The D gene is left open where the match is weak. Where a row states a size, it is once, few, many or the class of an expanded clone; other rows omit it.

v_call,clone_size,j_call,d_call,cdr3_nt,cdr3_aa
TRBV30,few,TRBJ2-2,NA,TGTGCCTTAGGGGGGGGCCCGAACACCGGGGAGCTGTTTTTT,CALGGGPNTGELFF
TRBV5-5,NA,TRBJ2-3,TRBD2,TGTGCCAGCAGCGTGCCTAGCGGGGGGTCCGCAGATACGCAGTATTTT,CASSVPSGGSADTQYF
TRBV12-3/TRBV12-4,NA,TRBJ1-2,TRBD1,TGTGCCAGTGCGACAGGGCCGACTATTGGCTACACCTTC,CASATGPTIGYTF
TRBV30,NA,TRBJ1-2,TRBD1,TGTGCCTGGACAGCCGGGACAGGTGGCTACACCTTC,CAWTAGTGGYTF
TRBV19,few,TRBJ1-5,NA,TGTGCCAGTACCGTTCTGGACAGCTATGGGAATCAGCCCCAGCATTTT,CASTVLDSYGNQPQHF
TRBV7-2,NA,TRBJ2-1,NA,TGTGCCAGCAGCTTGAGGGCAAACTCCTACAATGAGCAGTTCTTC,CASSLRANSYNEQFF
TRBV7-8,NA,TRBJ1-6,NA,TGTGCCAGCAGCTTAGTACAGGTCAACTCACCCCTCCACTTT,CASSLVQVNSPLHF
TRBV24-1,NA,TRBJ2-5,TRBD1,TGTGCCACCAGTGAAACAGGGGCAGAGACCCAGTACTTC,CATSETGAETQYF
TRBV5-1,NA,TRBJ2-1,TRBD1,TGCGCCAGCAGCTCCCGGGACAGGGTATACAATGAGCAGTTCTTC,CASSSRDRVYNEQFF
TRBV3-1/TRBV3-2,once,TRBJ1-2,NA,TGTGCCAGCAGGGGGGTCAGGGGAGCCCTGACTGACTATGGCTACACCTTC,CASRGVRGALTDYGYTF
TRBV9,NA,TRBJ1-3,TRBD1,TGTGCCAGCAGCTCGACAGGGGTTTCCTCTGGAAACACCATATATTTT,CASSSTGVSSGNTIYF
TRBV7-9,NA,TRBJ2-5,NA,TGTGCCAGCAGCCCGGACTGGATGAAACCCGAAGAGACCCAGTACTTC,CASSPDWMKPEETQYF
TRBV7-2,once,TRBJ2-2,TRBD2,TGTGCCAGCAGTATGGGACTAGCGGGGGGCCTTAGAGGGGAGCTGTTTTTT,CASSMGLAGGLRGELFF
TRBV7-3,NA,TRBJ2-2,NA,TGTGCCAGCAGCGTAAGCGGAAACACCGGGGAGCTGTTTTTT,CASSVSGNTGELFF
TRBV11-2,NA,TRBJ1-4,NA,TGTGCCAGCAGCTTGGGGCTTTTAAATGAAAAACTGTTTTTT,CASSLGLLNEKLFF
TRBV4-3,NA,TRBJ1-5,TRBD1,TGCGCCAGCAGCCAAGATCGGACAGGGGTAGGTCAGCCCCAGCATTTT,CASSQDRTGVGQPQHF
TRBV19,NA,TRBJ2-2,NA,TGTGCCAGTCGTTACACCGGGGAGCTGTTTTTT,CASRYTGELFF
TRBV12-3/TRBV12-4,NA,TRBJ2-5,NA,TGTGCCAGCAGCACACAGCAAGAGACCCAGTACTTC,CASSTQQETQYF
TRBV6-1,once,TRBJ2-4,NA,TGTGCCAGCAGTGAAGAAGGGGGGGTTAAAAACATTCAGTACTTC,CASSEEGGVKNIQYF
TRBV4-1,NA,TRBJ1-2,NA,TGCGCCAGCAGCGCAGTAAGCGGGGGCGCGGATGGCTACACCTTC,CASSAVSGGADGYTF
TRBV4-1,NA,TRBJ2-1,TRBD2,TGCGCCAGCAGCCAACGCTGGACTAGCGGGGGGTCGGGTGAGCAGTTCTTC,CASSQRWTSGGSGEQFF
TRBV9,NA,TRBJ2-2,NA,TGTGCCAGCAGCGTAGGTACAGGGCCGGGCACCGGGGAGCTGTTTTTT,CASSVGTGPGTGELFF
TRBV11-2,NA,TRBJ2-5,TRBD2,TGTGCCAGCAGCTTAAATTCCGGGGGGGAGACCCAGTACTTC,CASSLNSGGETQYF
TRBV30,NA,TRBJ1-2,NA,TGTGCCTGGAGGTCCGCGGTGGCGGACTATGGCTACACCTTC,CAWRSAVADYGYTF
TRBV19,NA,TRBJ1-1,TRBD1,TGTGCCAGTAGTGTCAGACAGGGTTCGACTGAAGCTTTCTTT,CASSVRQGSTEAFF
TRBV3-1/TRBV3-2,NA,TRBJ1-1,NA,TGTGCCAGCAGCGGACAACAGGGATTGGGAACTGAAGCTTTCTTT,CASSGQQGLGTEAFF
TRBV24-1,NA,TRBJ2-3,TRBD1,TGTGCCACCAGTGACCGACCGGGACAGGGTTTCAGACTGGGCACAGATACGCAGTATTTT,CATSDRPGQGFRLGTDTQYF
TRBV11-3,NA,TRBJ2-7,TRBD1,TGTGCCAGCAGCTTAAGAGGGACAGGTACCTACGAGCAGTACTTC,CASSLRGTGTYEQYF
TRBV7-2,NA,TRBJ2-5,TRBD2,TGTGCCAGCAGCCCGGGACTAGCCCAAGAGACCCAGTACTTC,CASSPGLAQETQYF
TRBV7-9,NA,TRBJ1-3,TRBD1,TGTGCCAGCAGCCCTGGACAGGGCAACACCATATATTTT,CASSPGQGNTIYF
TRBV4-3,few,TRBJ1-6,NA,TGCGCCAGCAGCCAAAGGTCCGCCAGGTGGGTTTATAATTCACCCCTCCACTTT,CASSQRSARWVYNSPLHF
TRBV19,NA,TRBJ1-5,TRBD1,TGTGCCAGTAGTATGGTTGACAGGGGACGGAAACAGCCCCAGCATTTT,CASSMVDRGRKQPQHF
TRBV3-1/TRBV3-2,NA,TRBJ1-2,TRBD1,TGTGCCAGCAGCCAAGATCCCAGGGGGCACTATGGCTACACCTTC,CASSQDPRGHYGYTF
TRBV10-2,NA,TRBJ2-1,NA,TGCGCCAGCAGAATCGGACAGAATAACAATGAGCAGTTCTTC,CASRIGQNNNEQFF
TRBV6-1,NA,TRBJ1-2,NA,TGTGCCAGCAGTGAAGCGGGCTTAGGGCAGGGCAACTATGGCTACACCTTC,CASSEAGLGQGNYGYTF
TRBV6-5,NA,TRBJ1-1,NA,TGTGCCAGCAGTTACTCGGAGGACACTGAAGCTTTCTTT,CASSYSEDTEAFF
TRBV29-1,NA,TRBJ1-5,NA,TGCAGCGTTGGCACAGCTAATCAGCCCCAGCATTTT,CSVGTANQPQHF
TRBV18,NA,TRBJ2-5,NA,TGTGCCAGCTCACGCGGCCGAGGAGAGACCCAGTACTTC,CASSRGRGETQYF
TRBV20-1,NA,TRBJ1-1,NA,TGCAGTGCTAGTTTGGGGGGGGCCTCTGAAGCTTTCTTT,CSASLGGASEAFF
TRBV3-1/TRBV3-2,once,TRBJ1-3,TRBD1,TGTGCCAGCAGCCTGACAGGGAGGGGAAACACCATATATTTT,CASSLTGRGNTIYF
TRBV9,NA,TRBJ2-1,TRBD2,TGTGCCAGCAGCCTCGAAGGGTATGGGGGGGCCTACAATGAGCAGTTCTTC,CASSLEGYGGAYNEQFF
TRBV19,NA,TRBJ2-6,TRBD1,TGTGCCAGTAAAGTACAGGGGAGCTCTGGGGCCAACGTCCTGACTTTC,CASKVQGSSGANVLTF
TRBV2,NA,TRBJ2-2,TRBD1,TGTGCCAGCAGTCCCCCGGGACAGGGTAGCTCCGGGGAGCTGTTTTTT,CASSPPGQGSSGELFF
TRBV9,once,TRBJ1-3,NA,TGTGCCAGCAGCGTAGCTCTAGGGAGCTCTGGAAACACCATATATTTT,CASSVALGSSGNTIYF
TRBV30,NA,TRBJ2-7,TRBD2,TGTGCCTGGAGTGCCTTAGCGGGGGGGACTGAGCAGTACTTC,CAWSALAGGTEQYF
TRBV7-9,NA,TRBJ1-4,TRBD1,TGTGCCAGCAGCCAACGGGACAGGGGAGAAAAACTGTTTTTT,CASSQRDRGEKLFF
TRBV6-5,NA,TRBJ1-2,NA,TGTGCCAGCAAACCGACAGTGGGCTATGGCTACACCTTC,CASKPTVGYGYTF
TRBV2,NA,TRBJ2-5,NA,TGTGCCAGCAGTGAACCCGCAGGCCCAACCGAAACCCAAGAGACCCAGTACTTC,CASSEPAGPTETQETQYF